This entry lists 16 T cell receptor beta chains sequenced from one sample in a study of glioma-infiltrating T cells after dendritic cell vaccination. Profiled with immunoSEQ multiplex PCR; TCRdb holds only in-frame clones, not every one. Of 85,000 to 100,000 clones listed, approximately 80% are singletons. Time point meaning: after dendritic cell vaccination, including at tumor progression/relapse. The sample in question was blood, obtained after dendritic cell vaccination. Receptors were obtained from a human donor with glioblastoma.

The CDR3 bases are TGTGCCACCAGATCACGGTCGGGACAGCCGAATTCACCCCTCCACTTT. The encoded protein is CATRSRSGQPNSPLHF. V gene TRBV2 combines with J gene TRBJ1-6; 7 bases agree with TRBD1. Trimming removed 10 bases from V and 7 bases from J; junction bases left unmatched: 16. CDR3 size: 16 residues. CDR1 is SNHLY, CDR2 FYNNEI, per germline.

V gene TRBV30 combines with J gene TRBJ1-2; 12 bases fit TRBD1. J lost 9 bases, V lost 3 bases, and 11 bases had no gene match. Germline CDR1 and CDR2: GTSNPN and SVGIG (reference sequence). The CDR3 is 15 amino acids. Written as DNA, the CDR3 is TGTGCCTGGAGGCCCGGGACAGGGGGCACTTGGCGCTACACCTTC. Amino acids: CAWRPGTGGTWRYTF.

The chain uses TRBV4-1 and TRBJ1-1; possible D gene TRBD1, 5 bases. The ends were cut back, 0 bases at V and 5 bases at J, with 10 bases in the middle. The germline V gene encodes CDR1 MGHRA and CDR2 YSYEKL. This CDR3 region has 14 residues. This CDR3 reads CASSQDRVRTEAFF. DNA of the CDR3: TGCGCCAGCAGCCAAGACAGGGTGCGGACTGAAGCTTTCTTT.

V is TRBV11-2 and J is TRBJ2-1, with D tentatively TRBD2 (6 bases). V was shortened by 1 base and J by 0 bases, with 13 bases between the two germline ends. Germline CDR1 and CDR2: SGHAT and FQNNGV. This CDR3 is 17 amino acids long. Written as DNA, the CDR3 is TGTGCCAGCAGCTTAGGCGGGGCTCCAAGCTCCTACAATGAGCAGTTCTTC. Its translation is CASSLGGAPSSYNEQFF.

The chain has TRBV7-8 and TRBJ2-3; 12 positions match TRBD1. This CDR3 has 18 amino acids. V lost 5 bases to trimming and J lost 6 bases; unmatched junction nucleotides: 15. CDR1 is SGHVS, CDR2 FQNEAQ, per germline. As DNA, the CDR3 is TGTGCCAGCAGCGCCCCCCCAGGGACAGGGGGCGCTTCTGATACGCAGTATTTT. It is translated as CASSAPPGTGGASDTQYF.

V usage is TRBV6-5 and J usage is TRBJ2-2; perhaps TRBD1 as D (5 bases). Trimming took off 7 bases at V and 2 bases at J, with 8 bases between the two ends. CDR3 length equals 13 residues. The germline V gene encodes CDR1 MNHEY and CDR2 SVGAGI. CDR3 residues: CASMDTNTGELFF. The CDR3 DNA sequence: TGTGCCAGCATGGACACTAACACCGGGGAGCTGTTTTTT.

The gene calls are TRBV6-5 and TRBJ1-2; 10 positions agree with TRBD1. The CDR3 sequence is 13 residues long. The J segment lost 8 bases and the V segment lost 6 bases, leaving 6 bases of the junction unmatched. Germline CDR1 reads MNHEY; CDR2 reads SVGAGI. The CDR3 here is CASSTGTGDGYTF. Written as DNA, the CDR3 is TGTGCCAGCAGCACCGGGACAGGGGACGGCTACACCTTC.

The chain employs TRBV10-2 and TRBJ2-3, with a tentative D call TRBD2 (6 bases). Per germline, CDR1 WSHSY and CDR2 SAAADI. This CDR3 comprises 15 residues. Trimming removed 6 bases from V and 2 bases from J, with 15 bases in between. The DNA for the CDR3 is TGCGCCAGCAGCAGGGACTTCACCGACACAGATACGCAGTATTTT. Translation: CASSRDFTDTDTQYF.

The sample holds a few counts of this clone. The chain combines TRBV5-1 with TRBJ2-5, with D perhaps matching TRBD1 (6 bases). Looked up from germline, CDR1 is SGHRS and CDR2 is YFSETQ. The CDR3 length is 15 residues. V was pared by 7 bases and J by 5 bases, with 21 bases between. CDR3 in amino acids: CASAIPRGVGETQYF. The CDR3 coding sequence is TGCGCCAGCGCGATTCCCAGGGGCGTTGGGGAGACCCAGTACTTC.

The rearrangement uses TRBV18 and TRBJ2-7; 10 bases are shared with TRBD1. The CDR3 consists of 16 residues. V shed 4 bases and J 4 bases; nucleotides not matched to a gene: 10. Germline assignment: CDR1 KGHSH and CDR2 LQKENI. CDR3 residues: CASSQNTGTGAYEQYF. The CDR3 DNA is TGTGCCAGCTCACAGAACACCGGGACAGGGGCATACGAGCAGTACTTC.

This chain connects TRBV9 to TRBJ2-5; D gene uncertain. V dropped 4 bases and J dropped 5 bases, with 12 bases sitting between them. CDR3 length equals 13 residues. Germline V gives CDR1 SGDLS, CDR2 YYNGEE. The CDR3 DNA reads TGTGCCAGCAGCCCCCGGCCCGGGGAGACCCAGTACTTC. This codes for CASSPRPGETQYF.

This sequence joins TRBV5-4 and TRBJ2-3, with 7 bases fitting TRBD2. Germline V gives CDR1 SGHNT, CDR2 YYREEE (reference sequence). J was trimmed by 3 bases and V by 5 bases; bases with no gene match: 6. The CDR3 is made up of 14 amino acids. CDR3 loop: CASRDGLVTDTQYF. In DNA, the CDR3 is TGTGCCAGCAGAGACGGACTAGTAACAGATACGCAGTATTTT.

This chain uses TRBV29-1 with TRBJ1-1, with D maybe TRBD1 (5 bases). Germline CDR1 and CDR2: SQVTM and ANQGSEA. V was trimmed by 4 bases and J by 2 bases, leaving 14 bases between them. The CDR3 has 14 amino acids. CDR3 amino acids: CSVGRWGSNTEAFF. In DNA form, the CDR3 reads TGCAGCGTTGGACGATGGGGCAGTAACACTGAAGCTTTCTTT.

This clone was recorded a few times. The genes are TRBV5-8 and TRBJ2-7; 7 bases fit TRBD1. CDR3 length equals 14 residues. Germline CDR1 reads SGHTS; CDR2 reads YDEGEE. With 8 bases clipped from V and 6 bases from J, the junction kept 14 bases outside the gene matches. CDR3 nucleotides: TGTGCCAGGGGACAGAGAATGGATCCCCGCGAGCAGTACTTC. Encoded protein: CARGQRMDPREQYF.

The V and J genes are TRBV18 and TRBJ2-2; 7 bases are shared with TRBD1. CDR1 is KGHSH, CDR2 LQKENI, per germline. V shed 3 bases, J shed 1 base, and the junction held 5 bases outside the gene matches. The CDR3 loop spans 16 amino acids. The CDR3 bases are TGTGCCAGCTCACCCCAGACAGGGCGGAACACCGGGGAGCTGTTTTTT. Protein: CASSPQTGRNTGELFF.

The CDR3 DNA sequence: TGTGCCAGCAGCCCGGGACAGGGGTTATACGAGCAGTACTTC. Translated: CASSPGQGLYEQYF. The chain is built from TRBV5-8 and TRBJ2-7, with TRBD1 matching 10 bases. Trimming took 4 bases from V and 4 from J; bases not matched to a gene: 5. This CDR3 has 14 amino acids. Germline V gene lookup returns CDR1 SGHTS and CDR2 YDEGEE.